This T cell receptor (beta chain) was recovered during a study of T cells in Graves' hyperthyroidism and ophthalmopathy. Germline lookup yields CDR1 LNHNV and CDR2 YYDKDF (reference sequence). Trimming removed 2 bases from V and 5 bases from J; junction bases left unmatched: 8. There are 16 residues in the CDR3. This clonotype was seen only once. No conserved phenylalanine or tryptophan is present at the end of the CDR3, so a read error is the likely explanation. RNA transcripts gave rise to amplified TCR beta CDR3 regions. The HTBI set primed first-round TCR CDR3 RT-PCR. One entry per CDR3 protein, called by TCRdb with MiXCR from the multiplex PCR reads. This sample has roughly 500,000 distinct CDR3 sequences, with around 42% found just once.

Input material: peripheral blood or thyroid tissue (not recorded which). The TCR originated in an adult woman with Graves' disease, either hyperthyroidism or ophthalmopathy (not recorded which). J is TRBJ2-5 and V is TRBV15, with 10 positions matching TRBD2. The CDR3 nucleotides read TGTGCCACCAGCAGAAATCTAGCGGGAGTTAGTGAGACCCAGTACCTC. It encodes CATSRNLAGVSETQYL.